This TCR beta chain was sequenced during a study of T cell changes during pregnancy in multiple sclerosis (dated by TCRdb to the late 2010s). In the study overall: In women with multiple sclerosis, the researchers looked at how the T cell repertoire shifted as pregnancy progressed.

The germline V gene encodes CDR1 MNHEY and CDR2 SMNVEV (reference sequence). The cysteine opens and the phenylalanine closes a CDR3 of 16 amino acids. The DNA shown is the 48-base CDR3, in frame from base 1. Trimming accounts for 6 bases at V and 1 base at J, while the number of junction bases matched to no gene is 10. This clone was counted a single time. There is no known antigen for this receptor. One base away there is no much larger clone; base qualities are not given. The library was generated by the immunoSEQ multiplex PCR assay. TCRdb carries this immuneACCESS record with in-frame sequences only. Its versions omit some clonotypes, under half of them owing to an unresolved V gene in the studies checked, with the rest unexplained. The sample records 70,000 to 95,000 clones, about 93% of which are singletons. Together, the top ten hold roughly 4% of the sample.

The receptor comes from a female donor with multiple sclerosis, enrolled in a pregnancy study. The sample in question was peripheral blood, obtained in the first trimester of pregnancy. Rearrangement joined TRBV27 to TRBJ1-2; 8 nucleotides in the junction match TRBD1. CDR3 sequence: CASSLRRDRNNYGYTF. The sequenced DNA is TGTGCCAGCAGCCTTAGGCGGGACAGGAATAACTATGGCTACACCTTC.